This T cell receptor (beta chain) was sequenced during a study of OX40 agonist ivuxolimab in advanced cancers. Peripheral blood came from all dose cohorts at three timepoints. Profiled with immunoSEQ multiplex PCR; TCRdb holds only in-frame clones, not every one. The data hold over 55,000 clones, with 80% observed a single time. The CDR3 is 15 amino acids. V dropped 3 bases and J dropped 2; count of bases not matched to a gene: 4. The V gene's germline CDR1 is SGHTA and CDR2 FQGNSA. The V and J genes are TRBV7-2 and TRBJ2-5, with 9 bases lining up with TRBD2. This clonotype originated in an adult with an advanced solid tumor such as melanoma, head and neck, liver or kidney cancer. Specimen: CD4+ or CD8+ T cells sorted from blood, collected in a trial of the OX40 agonist ivuxolimab. CDR3 nucleotide sequence: TGTGCCAGCAGCTTTGCTAGCGGGATACAAGAGACCCAGTACTTC. It is translated as CASSFASGIQETQYF.